These T cell receptor beta chains were read from a single sample in a study of T-cell memory formation after mild COVID-19. TCRdb reprocessed the 5' RACE reads with MiXCR, giving one entry per CDR3 protein. The sample holds roughly 500,000 distinct CDR3 sequences; roughly 22% are singletons and the top ten take 12%. Sequencing used PBMCs or a T cell subset sorted from them (not recorded which). These receptors were obtained from an adult woman who had mild COVID-19 (a few samples of this study predate the infection). Cell type and time point are not known. The CDR3 runs from the conserved cysteine through the conserved F or W. The D gene is left open where the match is weak. Where a row states a size, it is once, few, many or the class of an expanded clone; other rows omit it.

J	D	size	V	CDR3	DNA
TRBJ1-2	NA	NA	TRBV5-6	CASSSDSSPTYGYTF	TGTGCCAGCAGCTCTGATAGCTCGCCCACTTATGGCTACACCTTC
TRBJ1-2	NA	few	TRBV20-1	CSAFVGRGSYGYTF	TGCAGTGCTTTCGTGGGGCGGGGGAGTTATGGCTACACCTTC
TRBJ2-1	TRBD2	NA	TRBV30	CAWSQTSGPGNEQFF	TGTGCCTGGAGCCAGACTAGCGGACCTGGGAATGAGCAGTTCTTC
TRBJ2-3	NA	NA	TRBV12-3/TRBV12-4	CASRRTQGFPSDTQYF	TGTGCCAGCAGGCGAACACAGGGTTTTCCCTCAGATACGCAGTATTTT
TRBJ1-2	NA	once	TRBV20-1	CSARESRGNLYGYTF	TGCAGTGCTAGAGAATCGAGGGGCAATCTCTATGGCTACACCTTC
TRBJ2-5	TRBD2	NA	TRBV30	CAWSVRYPGLAEKGRQETQYF	TGTGCCTGGAGTGTACGGTATCCGGGACTAGCGGAGAAGGGTCGCCAAGAGACCCAGTACTTC
TRBJ2-7	NA	many	TRBV5-6	CASSLPDSYEQYF	TGTGCCAGCAGCCTACCTGACAGCTACGAGCAGTACTTC
TRBJ2-2	TRBD2	few	TRBV5-1	CASSRTSGVGLTGELFF	TGCGCCAGCAGCCGGACTAGCGGGGTAGGACTCACCGGGGAGCTGTTTTTT
TRBJ2-2	NA	few	TRBV9	CASSVSGKFTGELFF	TGTGCCAGCAGCGTATCCGGGAAGTTTACCGGGGAGCTGTTTTTT
TRBJ1-1	NA	many	TRBV29-1	CSVLQGDTEAFF	TGCAGCGTTTTACAGGGAGACACTGAAGCTTTCTTT
TRBJ1-4	NA	few	TRBV27	CASSWTVGNEKLFF	TGTGCCAGCAGTTGGACAGTTGGCAATGAAAAACTGTTTTTT
TRBJ1-2	NA	few	TRBV29-1	CSVLTGSYGYTF	TGCAGCGTTTTGACGGGAAGCTATGGCTACACCTTC
TRBJ2-1	NA	many	TRBV7-7	CASSSGIGSYNEQFF	TGTGCTAGCAGCTCTGGAATAGGTTCCTACAATGAGCAGTTCTTC
TRBJ2-2	NA	few	TRBV4-2	CASSQDSRDTGELFF	TGTGCCAGCAGCCAAGATAGTAGAGACACCGGGGAGCTGTTTTTT
TRBJ2-1	NA	many	TRBV7-9	CASSLVDNEQFF	TGTGCCAGCAGCTTAGTGGACAATGAGCAGTTCTTC
TRBJ2-3	NA	few	TRBV5-1	CASSLDGVTADTQYF	TGCGCCAGCAGCTTGGATGGCGTTACCGCAGATACGCAGTATTTT